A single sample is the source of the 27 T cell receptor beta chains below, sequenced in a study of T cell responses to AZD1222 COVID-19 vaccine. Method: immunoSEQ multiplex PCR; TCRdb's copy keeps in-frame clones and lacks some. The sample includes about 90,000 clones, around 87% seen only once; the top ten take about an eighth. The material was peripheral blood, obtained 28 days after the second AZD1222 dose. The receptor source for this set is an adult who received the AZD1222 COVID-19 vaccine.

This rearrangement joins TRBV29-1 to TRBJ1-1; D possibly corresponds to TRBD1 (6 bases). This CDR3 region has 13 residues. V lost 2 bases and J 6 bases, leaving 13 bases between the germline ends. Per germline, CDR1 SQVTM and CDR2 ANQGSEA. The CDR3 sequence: CSVEPAEGAEAFF. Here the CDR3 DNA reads TGCAGCGTTGAACCCGCGGAGGGGGCTGAAGCTTTCTTT. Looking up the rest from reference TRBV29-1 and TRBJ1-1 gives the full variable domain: SAVISQKPSRDICQRGTSLTIQCQVDSQVTMMFWYRQQPGQSLTLIATANQGSEATYESGFVIDKFPISRPNLTFSTLTVSNMSPEDSSIYLCSVEPAEGAEAFFGQGTRLTVV.

CDR3 region: CASSAGGGNTGELFF. CDR3 DNA: TGTGCCAGCAGCGCGGGGGGCGGGAACACCGGGGAGCTGTTTTTT. The chain employs TRBV11-3 and TRBJ2-2, with TRBD2 matching over 8 bases. This CDR3 spans 15 amino acids. Germline V gene sequence: CDR1 SGHNT, CDR2 YENEEA. J lost 1 base, V lost 5 bases, and 3 bases had no gene match.

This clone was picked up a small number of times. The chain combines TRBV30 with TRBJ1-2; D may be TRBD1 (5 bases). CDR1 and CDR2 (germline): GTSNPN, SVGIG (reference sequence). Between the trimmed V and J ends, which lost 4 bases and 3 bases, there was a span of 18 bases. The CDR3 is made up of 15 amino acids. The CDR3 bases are TGTGCCTGGAATTGGGGTGACTCGGGGGACTATGGCTACACCTTC. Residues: CAWNWGDSGDYGYTF.

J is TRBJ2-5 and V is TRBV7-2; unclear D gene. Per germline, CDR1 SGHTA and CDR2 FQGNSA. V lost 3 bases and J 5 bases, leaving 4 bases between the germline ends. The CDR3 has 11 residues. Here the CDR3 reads CASSFGETQYF. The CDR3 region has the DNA TGTGCCAGCAGCTTCGGCGAGACCCAGTACTTC.

Here the CDR3 reads CASSDNGELGEQFF. As DNA, the CDR3 is TGTGCCAGCAGTGATAACGGGGAGTTGGGTGAGCAGTTCTTC. J is TRBJ2-1 and V is TRBV6-4, with D possibly being TRBD2 (5 bases). The CDR3 totals 14 residues. Per germline, CDR1 MRHNA and CDR2 SNTAGT. V was trimmed by 3 bases and J by 9 bases, leaving 15 bases between them.

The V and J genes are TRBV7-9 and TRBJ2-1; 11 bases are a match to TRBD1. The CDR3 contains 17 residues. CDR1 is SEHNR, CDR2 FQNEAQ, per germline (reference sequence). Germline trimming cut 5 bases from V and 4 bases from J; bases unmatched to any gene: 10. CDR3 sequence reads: CASSMQPGQGGYNEQFF. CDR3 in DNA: TGTGCCAGCAGCATGCAACCGGGACAGGGGGGATACAATGAGCAGTTCTTC.

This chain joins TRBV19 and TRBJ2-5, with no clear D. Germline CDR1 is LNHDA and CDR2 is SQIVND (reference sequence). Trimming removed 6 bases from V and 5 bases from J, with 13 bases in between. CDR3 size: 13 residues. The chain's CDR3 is CASSPLRAETQYF. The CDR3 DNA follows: TGTGCCAGTAGCCCGCTCCGCGCCGAGACCCAGTACTTC.

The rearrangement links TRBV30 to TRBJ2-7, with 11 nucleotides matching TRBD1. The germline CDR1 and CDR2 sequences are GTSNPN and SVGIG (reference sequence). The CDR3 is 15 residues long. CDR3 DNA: TGTGCATTCGGACAGGGGGCCCCGGGGACCTACGAGCAGTACTTC. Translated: CAFGQGAPGTYEQYF.

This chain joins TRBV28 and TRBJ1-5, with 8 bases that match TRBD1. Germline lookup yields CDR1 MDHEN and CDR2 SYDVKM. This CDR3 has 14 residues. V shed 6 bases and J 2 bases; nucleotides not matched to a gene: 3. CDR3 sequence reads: CASSDRGGNQPQHF. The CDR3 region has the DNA TGTGCCAGCAGCGACAGGGGCGGCAATCAGCCCCAGCATTTT.

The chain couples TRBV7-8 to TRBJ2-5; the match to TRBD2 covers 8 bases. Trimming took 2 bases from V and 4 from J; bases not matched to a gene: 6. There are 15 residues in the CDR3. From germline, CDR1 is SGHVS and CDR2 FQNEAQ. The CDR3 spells CASSLTREGRETQYF. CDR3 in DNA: TGTGCCAGCAGCTTAACACGGGAGGGAAGAGAGACCCAGTACTTC.

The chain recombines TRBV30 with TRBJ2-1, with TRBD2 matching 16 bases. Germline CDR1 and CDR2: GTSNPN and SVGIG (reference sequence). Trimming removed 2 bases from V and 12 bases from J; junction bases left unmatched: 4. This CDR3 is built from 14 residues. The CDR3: CAWSPGTSGGGQFF. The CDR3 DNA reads TGTGCCTGGAGTCCCGGGACTAGCGGGGGGGGGCAGTTCTTC.

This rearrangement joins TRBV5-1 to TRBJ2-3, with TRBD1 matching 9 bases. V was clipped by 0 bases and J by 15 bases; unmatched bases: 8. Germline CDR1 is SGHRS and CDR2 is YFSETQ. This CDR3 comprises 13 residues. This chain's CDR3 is CASSLAPGQGQYF. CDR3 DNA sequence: TGCGCCAGCAGCTTGGCACCGGGACAGGGCCAATATTTT.

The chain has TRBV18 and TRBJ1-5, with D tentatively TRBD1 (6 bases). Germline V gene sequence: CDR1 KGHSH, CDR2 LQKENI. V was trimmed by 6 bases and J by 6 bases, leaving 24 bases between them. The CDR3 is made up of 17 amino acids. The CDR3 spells CASSHLGGQGNSQPQHF. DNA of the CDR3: TGTGCCAGCTCCCATTTGGGGGGTCAGGGGAATTCTCAGCCCCAGCATTTT.

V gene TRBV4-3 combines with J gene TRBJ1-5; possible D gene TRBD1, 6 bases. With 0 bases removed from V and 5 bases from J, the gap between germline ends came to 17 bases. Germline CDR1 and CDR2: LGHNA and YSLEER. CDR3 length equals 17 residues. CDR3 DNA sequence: TGCGCCAGCAGCCAAGAACGAGCAGGGGCCTGGGATCAGCCCCAGCATTTT. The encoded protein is CASSQERAGAWDQPQHF.

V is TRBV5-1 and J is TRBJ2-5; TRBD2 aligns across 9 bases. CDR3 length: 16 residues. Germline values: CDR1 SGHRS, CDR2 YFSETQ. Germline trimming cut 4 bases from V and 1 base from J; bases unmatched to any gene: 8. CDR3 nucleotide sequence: TGCGCCAGCAGCCCGACCCCTAGCGGGGTCCAAGAGACCCAGTACTTC. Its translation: CASSPTPSGVQETQYF.

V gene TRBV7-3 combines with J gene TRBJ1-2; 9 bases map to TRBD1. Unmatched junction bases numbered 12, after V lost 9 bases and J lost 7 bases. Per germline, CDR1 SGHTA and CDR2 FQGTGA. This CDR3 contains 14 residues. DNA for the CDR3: TGTGCCAGTACCCAACAGGGGGCGTATTGTGGCTACACCTTC. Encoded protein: CASTQQGAYCGYTF.

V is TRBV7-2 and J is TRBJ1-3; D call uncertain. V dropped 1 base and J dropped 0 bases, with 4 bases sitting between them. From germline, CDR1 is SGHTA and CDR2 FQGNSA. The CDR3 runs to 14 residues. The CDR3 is CASSLEHSGNTIYF. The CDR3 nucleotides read TGTGCCAGCAGCTTAGAACACTCTGGAAACACCATATATTTT.

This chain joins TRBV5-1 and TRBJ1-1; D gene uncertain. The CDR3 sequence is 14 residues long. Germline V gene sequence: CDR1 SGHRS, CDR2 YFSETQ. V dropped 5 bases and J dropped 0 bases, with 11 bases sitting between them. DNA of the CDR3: TGCGCCAGCAGACATCTACTCATGAACACTGAAGCTTTCTTT. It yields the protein CASRHLLMNTEAFF.

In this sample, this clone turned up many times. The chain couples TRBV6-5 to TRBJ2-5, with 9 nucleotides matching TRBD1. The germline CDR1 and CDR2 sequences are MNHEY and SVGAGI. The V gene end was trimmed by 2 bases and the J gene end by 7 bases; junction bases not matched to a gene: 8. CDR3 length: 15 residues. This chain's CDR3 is CASSYTWTGEGTQYF. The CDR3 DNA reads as TGTGCCAGCAGTTACACATGGACAGGGGAAGGGACCCAGTACTTC.

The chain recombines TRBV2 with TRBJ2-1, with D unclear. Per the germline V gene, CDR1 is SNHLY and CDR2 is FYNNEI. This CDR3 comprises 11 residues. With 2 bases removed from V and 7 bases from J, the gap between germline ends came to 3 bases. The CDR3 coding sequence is TGTGCCAGCAGTGAACCGAATGAGCAGTTCTTC. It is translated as CASSEPNEQFF.

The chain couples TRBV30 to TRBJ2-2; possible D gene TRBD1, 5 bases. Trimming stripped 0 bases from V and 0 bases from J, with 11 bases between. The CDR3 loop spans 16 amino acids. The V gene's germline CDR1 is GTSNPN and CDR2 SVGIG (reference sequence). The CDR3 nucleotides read TGTGCCTGGAGTGTAGGGGAACTGGCGAACACCGGGGAGCTGTTTTTT. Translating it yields CAWSVGELANTGELFF.

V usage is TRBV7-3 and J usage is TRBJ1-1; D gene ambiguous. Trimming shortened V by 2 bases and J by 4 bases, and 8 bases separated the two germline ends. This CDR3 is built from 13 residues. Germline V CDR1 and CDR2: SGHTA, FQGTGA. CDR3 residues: CASSLLGGTEAFF. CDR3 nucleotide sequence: TGTGCCAGCAGCTTATTAGGAGGCACTGAAGCTTTCTTT. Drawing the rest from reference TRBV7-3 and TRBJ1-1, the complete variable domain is GAGVSQTPSNKVTEKGKYVELRCDPISGHTALYWYRQSLGQGPEFLIYFQGTGAADDSGLPNDRFFAVRPEGSVSTLKIQRTERGDSAVYLCASSLLGGTEAFFGQGTRLTVV.

The CDR3: CASSSKRQGGNTIYF. DNA for the CDR3: TGTGCCAGCAGCTCCAAAAGACAGGGAGGAAACACCATATATTTT. This chain links TRBV13 with TRBJ1-3; 7 bases line up with TRBD1. V lost 4 bases to trimming and J lost 4 bases; unmatched junction nucleotides: 7. Germline CDR1 and CDR2: PRHDT and FYEKMQ (reference sequence). This CDR3 comprises 15 residues.

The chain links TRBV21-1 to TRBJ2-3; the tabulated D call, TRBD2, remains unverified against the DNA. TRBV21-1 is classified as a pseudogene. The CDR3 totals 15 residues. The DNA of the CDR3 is TGTGCCAGCAGCAAAGCAACTAGCGGGAGAGATACGCAGTATTTT. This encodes CASSKATSGRDTQYF.

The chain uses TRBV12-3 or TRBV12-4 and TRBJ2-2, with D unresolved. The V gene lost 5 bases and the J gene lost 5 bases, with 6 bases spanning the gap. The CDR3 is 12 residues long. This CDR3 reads CASSPDTGELFF. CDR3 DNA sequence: TGTGCCAGCAGTCCAGATACCGGGGAGCTGTTTTTT.

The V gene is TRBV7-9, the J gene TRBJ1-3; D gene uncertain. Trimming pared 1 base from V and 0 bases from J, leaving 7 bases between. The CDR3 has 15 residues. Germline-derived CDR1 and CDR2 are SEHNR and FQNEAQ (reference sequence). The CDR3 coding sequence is TGTGCCAGCAGCTTAGTTCCCAGCTCTGGAAACACCATATATTTT. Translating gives CASSLVPSSGNTIYF.

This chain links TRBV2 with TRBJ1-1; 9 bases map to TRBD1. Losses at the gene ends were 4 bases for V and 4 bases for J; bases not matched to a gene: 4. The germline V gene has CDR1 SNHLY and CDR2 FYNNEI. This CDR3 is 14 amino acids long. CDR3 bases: TGTGCCAGCAGTGTAGACAGGGGGGCCACTGAAGCTTTCTTT. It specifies CASSVDRGATEAFF.